This T cell receptor beta chain comes out of a study of T cells after yellow fever vaccination. V shed 0 bases and J shed 3 bases, with 14 bases lying between them. CDR1 is SQVTM and CDR2 is ANQGSEA in the germline V gene. CDR3 length equals 15 residues. 5'RACE template switching generated TCR cDNA, adding a universal primer site and UMIs. TCRdb used MiXCR to reprocess the 5' RACE reads, holding one entry per CDR3 protein. The data hold under 600,000 distinct CDR3 sequences, with just over 20% observed a single time. Overall study findings and caveats: CD4 and CD8 compartments shared a small share of clonotypes, likely from convergent recombination.

Concerning this clonotype itself: Antigen specificity is unknown.

The sample was PBMCs, taken about 20 days after the first yellow fever vaccination. This TCR was sampled from a man aged 18 to 29 who received the YFV17D yellow fever vaccine. This chain joins TRBV29-1 and TRBJ1-1, with D perhaps TRBD1 (5 bases). As DNA, the CDR3 is TGCAGCGTTGAAGATCCCCAGGGAATGGACACTGAAGCTTTCTTT. Its translation is CSVEDPQGMDTEAFF. Full variable domain (outside the CDR3, taken from reference TRBV29-1 and TRBJ1-1): SAVISQKPSRDICQRGTSLTIQCQVDSQVTMMFWYRQQPGQSLTLIATANQGSEATYESGFVIDKFPISRPNLTFSTLTVSNMSPEDSSIYLCSVEDPQGMDTEAFFGQGTRLTVV.